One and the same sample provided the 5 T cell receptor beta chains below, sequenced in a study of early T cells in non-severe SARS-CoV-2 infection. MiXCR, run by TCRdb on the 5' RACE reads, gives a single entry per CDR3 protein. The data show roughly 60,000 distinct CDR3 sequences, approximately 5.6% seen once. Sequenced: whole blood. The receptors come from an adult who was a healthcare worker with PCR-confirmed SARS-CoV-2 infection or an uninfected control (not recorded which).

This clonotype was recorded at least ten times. The CDR3 DNA reads TGTGCCAGCAGCTTTTTGCAACAGGGGATGAACACTGAAGCTTTCTTT. Translated, it gives CASSFLQQGMNTEAFF. V gene TRBV7-9 combines with J gene TRBJ1-1, with 7 bases identical to TRBD1. The CDR3 is 16 amino acids. Germline values: CDR1 SEHNR, CDR2 FQNEAQ (reference sequence). With V trimmed by 3 bases and J by 0 bases, 7 bases remained unmatched.

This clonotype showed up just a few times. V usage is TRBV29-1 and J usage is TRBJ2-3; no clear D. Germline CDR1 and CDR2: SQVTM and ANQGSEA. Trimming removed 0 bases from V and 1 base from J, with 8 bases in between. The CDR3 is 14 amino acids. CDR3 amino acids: CSVEDRSGTDTQYF. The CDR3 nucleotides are TGCAGCGTTGAAGATCGGAGTGGCACAGATACGCAGTATTTT.

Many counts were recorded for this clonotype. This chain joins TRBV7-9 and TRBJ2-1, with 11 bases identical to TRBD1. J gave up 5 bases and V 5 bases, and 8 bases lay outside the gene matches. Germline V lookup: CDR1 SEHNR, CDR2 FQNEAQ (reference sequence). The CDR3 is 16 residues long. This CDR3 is CASSQWTGGPHNEQFF. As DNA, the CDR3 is TGTGCCAGCAGCCAGTGGACAGGGGGCCCACACAATGAGCAGTTCTTC.

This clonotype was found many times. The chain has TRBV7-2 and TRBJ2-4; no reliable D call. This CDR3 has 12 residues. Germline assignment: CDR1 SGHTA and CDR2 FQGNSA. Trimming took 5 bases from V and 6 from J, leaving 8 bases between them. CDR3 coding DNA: TGTGCCAGCAGCAGGGATCTAAACATTCAGTACTTC. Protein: CASSRDLNIQYF. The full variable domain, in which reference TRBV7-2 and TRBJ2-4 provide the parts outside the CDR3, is GAGVSQSPSNKVTEKGKDVELRCDPISGHTALYWYRQSLGQGLEFLIYFQGNSAPDKSGLPSDRFSAERTGGSVSTLTIQRTQQEDSAVYLCASSRDLNIQYFGAGTRLSVL.

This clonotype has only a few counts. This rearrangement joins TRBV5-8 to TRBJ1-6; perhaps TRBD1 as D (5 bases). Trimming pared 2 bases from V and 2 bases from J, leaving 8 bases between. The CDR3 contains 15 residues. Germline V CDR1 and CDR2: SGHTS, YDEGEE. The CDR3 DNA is TGTGCCAGCAGCTTTGGACAAACCTATAATTCACCCCTCCACTTT. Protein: CASSFGQTYNSPLHF.